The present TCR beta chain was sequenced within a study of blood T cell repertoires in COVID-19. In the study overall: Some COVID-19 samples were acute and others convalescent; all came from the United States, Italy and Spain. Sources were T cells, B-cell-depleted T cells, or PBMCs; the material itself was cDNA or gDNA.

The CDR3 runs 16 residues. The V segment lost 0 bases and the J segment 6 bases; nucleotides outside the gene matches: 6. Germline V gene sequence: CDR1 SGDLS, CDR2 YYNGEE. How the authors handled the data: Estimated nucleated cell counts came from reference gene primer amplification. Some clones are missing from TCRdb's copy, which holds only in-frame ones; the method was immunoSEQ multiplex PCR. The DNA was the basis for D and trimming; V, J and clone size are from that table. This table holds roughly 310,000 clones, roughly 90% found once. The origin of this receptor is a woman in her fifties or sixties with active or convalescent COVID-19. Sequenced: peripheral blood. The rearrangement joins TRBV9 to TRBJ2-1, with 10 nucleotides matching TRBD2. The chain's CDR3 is CASSVGFSGRLNEQFF. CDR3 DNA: TGTGCCAGCAGCGTAGGTTTTAGCGGGAGGCTCAATGAGCAGTTCTTC.